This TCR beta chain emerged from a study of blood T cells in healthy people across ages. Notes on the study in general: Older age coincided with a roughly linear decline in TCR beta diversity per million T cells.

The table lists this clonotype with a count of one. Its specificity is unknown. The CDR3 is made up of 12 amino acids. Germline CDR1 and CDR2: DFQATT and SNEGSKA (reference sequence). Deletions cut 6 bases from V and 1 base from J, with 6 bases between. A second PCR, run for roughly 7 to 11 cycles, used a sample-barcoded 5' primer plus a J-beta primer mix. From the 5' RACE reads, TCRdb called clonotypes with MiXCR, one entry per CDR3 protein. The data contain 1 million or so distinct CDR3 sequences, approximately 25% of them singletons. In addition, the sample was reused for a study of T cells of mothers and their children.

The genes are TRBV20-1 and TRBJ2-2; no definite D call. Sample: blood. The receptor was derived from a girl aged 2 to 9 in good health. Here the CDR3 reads CSASRNTGELFF. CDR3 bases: TGCAGTGCCTCTCGGAACACCGGGGAGCTGTTTTTT.